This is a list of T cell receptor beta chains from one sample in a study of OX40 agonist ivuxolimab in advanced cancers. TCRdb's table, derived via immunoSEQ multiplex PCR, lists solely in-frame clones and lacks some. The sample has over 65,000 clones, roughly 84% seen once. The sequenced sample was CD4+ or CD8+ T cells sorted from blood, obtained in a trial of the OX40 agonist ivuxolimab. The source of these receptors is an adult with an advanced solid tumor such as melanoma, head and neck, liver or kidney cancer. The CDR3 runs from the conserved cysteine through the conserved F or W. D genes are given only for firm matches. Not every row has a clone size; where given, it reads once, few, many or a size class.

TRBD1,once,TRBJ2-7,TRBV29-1,TGCAGCGTTGGAACAGGGGGCTTCACGGGCTACGAGCAGTACTTC,CSVGTGGFTGYEQYF
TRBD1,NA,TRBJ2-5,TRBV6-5,TGTGCCACCACGGGACAGCTAAAAGAGACCCAGTACTTC,CATTGQLKETQYF
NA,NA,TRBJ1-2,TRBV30,TGTGCCTGGAGTGGTCCAATGGACGGGGGCACCTATGGCTACACCTTC,CAWSGPMDGGTYGYTF
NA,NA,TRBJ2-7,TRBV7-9,TGTGCCAGCAGCTCCCCGACTAGCCACGACCCCGGGGGCCTTTACGAGCAGTACTTC,CASSSPTSHDPGGLYEQYF
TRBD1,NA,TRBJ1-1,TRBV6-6,TGTGCCAGCAGTGCCGGGACAGGGCGATATGAAGCTTTCTTT,CASSAGTGRYEAFF
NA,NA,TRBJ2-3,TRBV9,TGTGCCAGCAGCGTAGTCGCGGACCAACGCAATACGCAGTATTTT,CASSVVADQRNTQYF
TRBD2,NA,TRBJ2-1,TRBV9,TGTGCCAGCAGCCGGACTAGTAGGTATGAGCAGTTCTTC,CASSRTSRYEQFF
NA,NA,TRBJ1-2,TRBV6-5,TGTGCCAGCAGCCAAACGGGGTATGGCTACACCTTC,CASSQTGYGYTF
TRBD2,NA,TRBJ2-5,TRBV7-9,TGTGCCAGCAGCTATCAGACTAGCGGGGGGCCAAAGACCCAGTACTTC,CASSYQTSGGPKTQYF
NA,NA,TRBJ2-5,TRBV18,TGTGCCAGCTCACCAAGTCGGAGACAGTGGGGGGAGACCCAGTACTTC,CASSPSRRQWGETQYF
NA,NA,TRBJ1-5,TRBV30,TGTGCCTGGAGTGTTGGCCTAGGACAGCCCCAGCATTTT,CAWSVGLGQPQHF
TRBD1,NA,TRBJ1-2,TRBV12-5,TGTGCTAGTGGTTTGGATTATCGGACAGGGCCCCGCGGCTACACCTTC,CASGLDYRTGPRGYTF
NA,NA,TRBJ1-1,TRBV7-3,TGTGCCAGCAGCTTAACCGGGAACACTGAAGCTTTCTTT,CASSLTGNTEAFF
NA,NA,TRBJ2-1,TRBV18,TGTGCCAGCTCACCCCCAGGGAAAGCGGTCAATGAGCAGTTCTTC,CASSPPGKAVNEQFF
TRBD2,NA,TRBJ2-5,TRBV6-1,TGTGCCAGCAGTAAAAAGGGACTAGCGGGAGGGACCCAGTACTTC,CASSKKGLAGGTQYF
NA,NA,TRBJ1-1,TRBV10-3,TGTGCCACCACAGGGACCTTTGAAGCTTTCTTT,CATTGTFEAFF
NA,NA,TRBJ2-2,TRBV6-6,TGTGCCGGGCAGACGACCGCGAACACCGGGGAGCTGTTTTTT,CAGQTTANTGELFF
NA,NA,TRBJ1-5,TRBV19,TGTGCCAGTAGTATGCGGGGGAAGGGCAGCAATCAGCCCCAGCATTTT,CASSMRGKGSNQPQHF
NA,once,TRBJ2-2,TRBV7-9,TGTGCCAGCAGCTTAGGAAGGCCCTACACCGGGGAGCTGTTTTTT,CASSLGRPYTGELFF
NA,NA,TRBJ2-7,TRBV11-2,TGTGCCAGCAGCTTCCAAAGTTCAGCCTCCTACGAGCAGTACTTC,CASSFQSSASYEQYF
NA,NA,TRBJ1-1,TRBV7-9,TGTGCCAGCAGCTTAATGGTACAGTCTGAAGCTTTCTTT,CASSLMVQSEAFF